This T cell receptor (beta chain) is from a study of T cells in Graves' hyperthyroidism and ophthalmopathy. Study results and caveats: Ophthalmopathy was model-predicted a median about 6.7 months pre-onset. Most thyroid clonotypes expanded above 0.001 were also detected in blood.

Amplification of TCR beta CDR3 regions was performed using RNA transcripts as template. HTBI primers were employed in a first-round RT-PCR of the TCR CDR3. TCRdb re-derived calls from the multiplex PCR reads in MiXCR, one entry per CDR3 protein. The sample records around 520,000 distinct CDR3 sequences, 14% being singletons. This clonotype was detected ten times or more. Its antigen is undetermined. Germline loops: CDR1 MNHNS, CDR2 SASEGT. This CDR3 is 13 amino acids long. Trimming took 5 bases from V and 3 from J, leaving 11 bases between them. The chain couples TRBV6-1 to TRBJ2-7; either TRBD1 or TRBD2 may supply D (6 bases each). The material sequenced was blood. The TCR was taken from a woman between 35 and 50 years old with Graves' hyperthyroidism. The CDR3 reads CASSSGGRYEQYF. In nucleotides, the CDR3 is TGTGCCAGCAGTTCCGGGGGCCGCTACGAGCAGTACTTC.